This T cell receptor beta chain stems from a study of T cell responses to AZD1222 COVID-19 vaccine. Study-wide results and caveats: In the spike-specific TCR repertoire, nearly half reportedly target unmutated variant regions. None of the repertoires were sampled until the peak T cell response had passed. CD4 TCRs covered the whole spike, strongest at regions 160-218 and 743-854.

This CDR3 is built from 15 residues. Looked up from germline, CDR1 is PRHDT and CDR2 is FYEKMQ (reference sequence). V was trimmed by 7 bases and J by 3 bases, leaving 16 bases between them. About this clone itself: Its target is not known.

Profiled with immunoSEQ multiplex PCR; TCRdb holds only in-frame clones, not every one. The table lists 130,000 or so clones, approximately 85% of them singletons. This chain joins TRBV13 and TRBJ1-5; possible D gene TRBD1, 5 bases. Source: peripheral blood, taken 28 days after the second AZD1222 dose. This receptor was identified in an adult who received the AZD1222 COVID-19 vaccine. DNA for the CDR3: TGTGCCAGCACCCGGGGGAGGGAAATCAATCAGCCCCAGCATTTT. Amino acids: CASTRGREINQPQHF. The full variable domain, with the rest looked up from reference TRBV13 and TRBJ1-5, is AAGVIQSPRHLIKEKRETATLKCYPIPRHDTVYWYQQGPGQDPQFLISFYEKMQSDKGSIPDRFSAQQFSDYHSELNMSSLELGDSALYFCASTRGREINQPQHFGDGTRLSIL.